Sequencing of this T cell receptor (beta chain) was carried out in a study of early T cells in non-severe SARS-CoV-2 infection. At least ten counts were recorded for this clonotype. Germline CDR1 SGHVS, CDR2 FQNEAQ. Unmatched junction bases numbered 7, after V lost 5 bases and J lost 5 bases. The CDR3 runs to 16 residues. Individual cDNA molecules each received unique molecular identifiers attached to them. Each CDR3 protein gets one entry after TCRdb re-called the 5' RACE reads with MiXCR. The sample includes about 92,000 distinct CDR3 sequences, roughly 17% seen only once; the top ten take roughly 1.3%.

Sequenced sample: whole blood. The chain employs TRBV7-8 and TRBJ2-2, with 11 bases aligning to TRBD2. The clonotype comes from an adult who was a healthcare worker with PCR-confirmed SARS-CoV-2 infection or an uninfected control (not recorded which). As DNA, the CDR3 is TGTGCCAGCAGCCCATTAGCGGGAGGGCCGACCGGGGAGCTGTTTTTT. Protein product: CASSPLAGGPTGELFF.